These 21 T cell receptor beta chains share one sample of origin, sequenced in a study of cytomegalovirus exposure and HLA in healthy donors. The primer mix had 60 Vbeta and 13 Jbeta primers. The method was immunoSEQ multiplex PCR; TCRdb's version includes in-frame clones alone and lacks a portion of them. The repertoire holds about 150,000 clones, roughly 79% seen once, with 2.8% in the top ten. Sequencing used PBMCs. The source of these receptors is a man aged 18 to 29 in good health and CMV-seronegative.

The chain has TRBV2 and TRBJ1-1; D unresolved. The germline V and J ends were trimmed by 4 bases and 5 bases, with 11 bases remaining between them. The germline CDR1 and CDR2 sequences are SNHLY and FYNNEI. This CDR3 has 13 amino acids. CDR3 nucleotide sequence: TGTGCCAGCAGTGCGGAGGATGGAACTGAAGCTTTCTTT. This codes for CASSAEDGTEAFF.

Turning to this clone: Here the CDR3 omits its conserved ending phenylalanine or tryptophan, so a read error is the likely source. As DNA, the CDR3 is TGCGCCAGCAGCTTGGGAAGCGGTGGCTACACCTCC. As protein: CASSLGSGGYTS. The chain uses TRBV5-1 and TRBJ1-2; no firm D call. Germline loops: CDR1 SGHRS, CDR2 YFSETQ. The CDR3 runs 12 residues. Trimming took off 0 bases at V and 7 bases at J, with 7 bases between the two ends.

The CDR3, as DNA: TGTGCCAGCAGCGTTGCACCGGGACAGGGGAACTATGGCTACACCTTC. Translated: CASSVAPGQGNYGYTF. V usage is TRBV9 and J usage is TRBJ1-2; 10 nucleotides agree with TRBD1. The V gene's germline CDR1 is SGDLS and CDR2 YYNGEE. CDR3 length: 16 amino acids. V dropped 2 bases and J dropped 2; count of bases not matched to a gene: 6.

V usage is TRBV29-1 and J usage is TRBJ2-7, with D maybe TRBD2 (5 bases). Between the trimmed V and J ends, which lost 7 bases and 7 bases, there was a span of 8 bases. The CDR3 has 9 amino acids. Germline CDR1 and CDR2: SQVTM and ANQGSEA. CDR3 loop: CSATGEQYF. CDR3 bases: TGCAGCGCCACGGGAGAGCAGTACTTC.

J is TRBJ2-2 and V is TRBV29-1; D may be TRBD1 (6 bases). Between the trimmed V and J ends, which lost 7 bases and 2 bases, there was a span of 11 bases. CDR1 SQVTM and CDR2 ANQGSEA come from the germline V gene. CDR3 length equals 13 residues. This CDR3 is CSAPGHNTGELFF. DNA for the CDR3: TGCAGCGCCCCGGGACACAACACCGGGGAGCTGTTTTTT.

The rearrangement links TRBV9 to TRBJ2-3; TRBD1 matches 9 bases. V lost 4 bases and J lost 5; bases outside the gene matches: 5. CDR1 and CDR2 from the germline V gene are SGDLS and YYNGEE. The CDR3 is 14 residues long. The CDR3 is CASSITTGGDTQYF. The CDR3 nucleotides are TGTGCCAGCAGCATAACGACAGGGGGAGATACGCAGTATTTT.

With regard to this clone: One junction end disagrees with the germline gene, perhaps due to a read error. In DNA, the CDR3 is TGTGCCAGCAGGGACAGGGCGAACAGTCAGTACTTC. Translated, it gives CASRDRANSQYF. The chain links TRBV6-5 to TRBJ2-4, with 8 positions matching TRBD1. Germline V CDR1 and CDR2: MNHEY, SVGAGI. This CDR3 has 12 amino acids.

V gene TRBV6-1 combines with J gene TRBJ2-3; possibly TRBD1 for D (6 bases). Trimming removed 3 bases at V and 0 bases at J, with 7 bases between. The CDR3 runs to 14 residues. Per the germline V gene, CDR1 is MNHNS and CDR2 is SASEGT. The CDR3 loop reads CASSEDSSTDTQYF. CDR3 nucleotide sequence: TGTGCCAGCAGTGAGGACAGCAGCACAGATACGCAGTATTTT.

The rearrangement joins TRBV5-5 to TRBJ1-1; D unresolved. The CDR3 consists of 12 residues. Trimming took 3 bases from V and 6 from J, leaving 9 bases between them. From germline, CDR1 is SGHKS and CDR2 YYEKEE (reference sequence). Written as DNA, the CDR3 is TGTGCCAGCAGCTCGTCCTTCTCTGAAGCTTTCTTT. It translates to CASSSSFSEAFF.

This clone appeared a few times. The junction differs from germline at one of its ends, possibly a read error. The CDR3 coding sequence is TGTGCCAGCAGCACAGTGGTCTCTGGGGCCAACGGCCTGACTTTC. This encodes CASSTVVSGANGLTF. The rearrangement joins TRBV27 to TRBJ2-6; D perhaps matches TRBD1 (5 bases). The germline CDR1 and CDR2 sequences are MNHEY and SMNVEV (reference sequence). The CDR3 sequence is 15 residues long.

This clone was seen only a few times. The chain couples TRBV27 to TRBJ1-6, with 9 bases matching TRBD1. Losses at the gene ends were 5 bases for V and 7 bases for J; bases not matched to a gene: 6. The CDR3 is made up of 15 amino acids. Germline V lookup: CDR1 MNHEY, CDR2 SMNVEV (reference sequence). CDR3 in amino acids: CASSADRGVNSPLHF. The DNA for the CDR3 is TGTGCCAGCAGTGCGGACAGGGGAGTCAATTCACCCCTCCACTTT.

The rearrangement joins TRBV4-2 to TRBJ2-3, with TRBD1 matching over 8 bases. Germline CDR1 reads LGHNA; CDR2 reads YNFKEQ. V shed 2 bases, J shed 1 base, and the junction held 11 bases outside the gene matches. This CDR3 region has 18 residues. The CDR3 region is CASSQPPGGGVGTDTQYF. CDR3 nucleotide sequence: TGTGCCAGCAGCCAACCCCCAGGGGGCGGGGTTGGCACAGATACGCAGTATTTT.

DNA of the CDR3: TGTGCCAGCAGCGCGACAGGGGGTCGTGGAAACACCATATATTTT. This gives the protein CASSATGGRGNTIYF. V usage is TRBV7-8 and J usage is TRBJ1-3, with 9 nucleotides matching TRBD1. CDR3 size: 15 residues. Germline CDR1 and CDR2: SGHVS and FQNEAQ. V shed 5 bases, J shed 3 bases, and the junction held 5 bases outside the gene matches.

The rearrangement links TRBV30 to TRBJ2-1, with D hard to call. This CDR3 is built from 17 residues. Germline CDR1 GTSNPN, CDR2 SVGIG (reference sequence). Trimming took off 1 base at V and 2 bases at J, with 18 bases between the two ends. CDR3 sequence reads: CAWSAGVGSLTYNEQFF. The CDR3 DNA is TGTGCCTGGAGTGCAGGCGTAGGATCATTAACCTACAATGAGCAGTTCTTC.

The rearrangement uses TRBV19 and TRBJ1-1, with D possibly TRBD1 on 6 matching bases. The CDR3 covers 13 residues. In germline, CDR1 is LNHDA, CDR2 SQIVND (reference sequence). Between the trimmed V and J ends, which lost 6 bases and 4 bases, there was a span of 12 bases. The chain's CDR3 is CASSLQGSTEAFF. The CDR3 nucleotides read TGTGCCAGTAGCTTACAGGGCAGCACTGAAGCTTTCTTT.

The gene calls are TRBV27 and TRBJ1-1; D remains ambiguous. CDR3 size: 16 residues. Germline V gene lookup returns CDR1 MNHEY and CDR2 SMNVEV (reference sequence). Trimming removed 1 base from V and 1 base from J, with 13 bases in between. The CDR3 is CASSLYGRSSNTEAFF. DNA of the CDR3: TGTGCCAGCAGTTTATATGGCAGGTCCTCGAACACTGAAGCTTTCTTT.

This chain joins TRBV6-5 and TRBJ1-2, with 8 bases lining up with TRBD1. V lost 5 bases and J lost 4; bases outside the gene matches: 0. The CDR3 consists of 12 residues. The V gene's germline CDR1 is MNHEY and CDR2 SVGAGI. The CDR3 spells CASSDRGYGYTF. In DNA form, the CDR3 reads TGTGCCAGCAGTGACAGGGGCTATGGCTACACCTTC.

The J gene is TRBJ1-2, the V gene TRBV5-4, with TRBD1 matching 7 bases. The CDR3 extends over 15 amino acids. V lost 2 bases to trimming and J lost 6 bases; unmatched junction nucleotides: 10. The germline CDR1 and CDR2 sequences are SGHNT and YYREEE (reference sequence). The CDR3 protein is CASSLDQGGTDGYTF. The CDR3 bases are TGTGCCAGCAGCTTAGACCAGGGGGGTACGGATGGCTACACCTTC.

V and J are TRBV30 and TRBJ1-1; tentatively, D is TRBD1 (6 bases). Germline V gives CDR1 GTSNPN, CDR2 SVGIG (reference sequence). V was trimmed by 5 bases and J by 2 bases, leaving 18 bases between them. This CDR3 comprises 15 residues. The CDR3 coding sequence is TGTGCCTGGGACCCGCAGGGGTCCCCCAACACTGAAGCTTTCTTT. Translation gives CAWDPQGSPNTEAFF.

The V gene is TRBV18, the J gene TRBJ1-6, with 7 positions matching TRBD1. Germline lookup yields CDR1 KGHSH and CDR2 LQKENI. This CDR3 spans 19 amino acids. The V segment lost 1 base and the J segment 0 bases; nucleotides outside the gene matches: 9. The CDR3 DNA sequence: TGTGCCAGCTCACCACGTGGGGGACAGCTTAGCTCCTATAATTCACCCCTCCACTTT. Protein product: CASSPRGGQLSSYNSPLHF.

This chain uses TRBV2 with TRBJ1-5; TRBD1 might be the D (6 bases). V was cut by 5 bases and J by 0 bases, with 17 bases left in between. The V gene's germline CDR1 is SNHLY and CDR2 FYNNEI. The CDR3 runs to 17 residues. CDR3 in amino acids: CASSSARQVDSNQPQHF. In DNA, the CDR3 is TGTGCCAGCAGTTCCGCCCGACAGGTTGATAGCAATCAGCCCCAGCATTTT.